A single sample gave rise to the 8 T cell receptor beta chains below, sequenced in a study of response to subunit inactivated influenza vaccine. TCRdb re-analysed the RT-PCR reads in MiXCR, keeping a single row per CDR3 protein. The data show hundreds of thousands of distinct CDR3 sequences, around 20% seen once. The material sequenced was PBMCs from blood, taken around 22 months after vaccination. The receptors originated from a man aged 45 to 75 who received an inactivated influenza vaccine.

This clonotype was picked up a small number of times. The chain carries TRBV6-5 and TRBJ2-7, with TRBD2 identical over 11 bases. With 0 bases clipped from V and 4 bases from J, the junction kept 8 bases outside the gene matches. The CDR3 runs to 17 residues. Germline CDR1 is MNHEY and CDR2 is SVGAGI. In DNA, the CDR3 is TGTGCCAGCAGTTACTCGGGGCTAGCGGGAGGTACATACGAGCAGTACTTC. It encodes CASSYSGLAGGTYEQYF.

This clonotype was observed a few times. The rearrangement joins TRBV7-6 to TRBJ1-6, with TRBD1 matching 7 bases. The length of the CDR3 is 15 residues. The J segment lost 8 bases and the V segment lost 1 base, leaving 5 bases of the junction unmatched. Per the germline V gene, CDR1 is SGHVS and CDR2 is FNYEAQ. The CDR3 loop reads CASSLVRGGDSPLHF. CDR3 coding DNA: TGTGCCAGCAGCTTAGTCAGGGGGGGCGATTCACCCCTCCACTTT.

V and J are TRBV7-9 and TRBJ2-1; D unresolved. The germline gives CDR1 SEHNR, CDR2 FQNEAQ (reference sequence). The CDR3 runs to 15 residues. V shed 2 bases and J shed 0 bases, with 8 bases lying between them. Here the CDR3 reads CASSLTHDSYNEQFF. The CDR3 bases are TGTGCCAGCAGCTTAACACATGACTCCTACAATGAGCAGTTCTTC.

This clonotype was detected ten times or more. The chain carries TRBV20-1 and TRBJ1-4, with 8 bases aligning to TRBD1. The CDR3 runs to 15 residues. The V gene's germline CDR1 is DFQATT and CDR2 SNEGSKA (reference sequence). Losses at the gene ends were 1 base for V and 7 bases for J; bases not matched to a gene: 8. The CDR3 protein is CSARVPGQGIEKLFF. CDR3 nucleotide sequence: TGCAGTGCTAGAGTTCCCGGACAGGGAATTGAAAAACTGTTTTTT.

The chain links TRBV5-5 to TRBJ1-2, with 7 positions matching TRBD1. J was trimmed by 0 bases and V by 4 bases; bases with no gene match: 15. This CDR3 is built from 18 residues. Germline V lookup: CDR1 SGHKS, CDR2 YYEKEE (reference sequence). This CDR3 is CASSTSPTGLRANYGYTF. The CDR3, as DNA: TGTGCCAGCAGCACGTCCCCGACAGGGCTACGCGCTAACTATGGCTACACCTTC.

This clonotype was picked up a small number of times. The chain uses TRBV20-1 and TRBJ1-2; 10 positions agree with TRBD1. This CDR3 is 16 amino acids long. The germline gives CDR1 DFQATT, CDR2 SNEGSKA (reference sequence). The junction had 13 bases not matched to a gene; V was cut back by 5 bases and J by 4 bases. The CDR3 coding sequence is TGCAGTGCTGGAAGCATTGACAGGGGGCGAGGCTATGGCTACACCTTC. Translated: CSAGSIDRGRGYGYTF.

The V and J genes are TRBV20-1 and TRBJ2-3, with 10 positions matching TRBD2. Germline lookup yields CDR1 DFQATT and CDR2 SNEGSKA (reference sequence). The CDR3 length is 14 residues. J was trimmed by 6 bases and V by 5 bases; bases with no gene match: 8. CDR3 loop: CSARPSGSLDTQYF. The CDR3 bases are TGCAGTGCTCGACCTAGCGGGAGCTTGGATACGCAGTATTTT.

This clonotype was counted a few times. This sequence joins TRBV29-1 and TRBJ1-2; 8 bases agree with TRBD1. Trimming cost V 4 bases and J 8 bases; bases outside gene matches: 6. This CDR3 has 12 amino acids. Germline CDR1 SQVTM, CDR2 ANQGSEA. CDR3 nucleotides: TGCAGCGTTGCCGACAGGGGAATAGGCTACACCTTC. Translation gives CSVADRGIGYTF.